The next 28 T cell receptor beta chains were all read from a single sample in a study of cytotoxic CD8 clonotypes in ibrutinib-treated CLL. Method: immunoSEQ multiplex PCR; TCRdb's copy keeps in-frame clones and lacks some. The repertoire holds about 140,000 clones, with 77% as singletons. Sequenced here: PBMCs, sampled after 12 months of ibrutinib treatment. These receptors all come from a human donor with chronic lymphocytic leukemia.

J is TRBJ2-1 and V is TRBV13; TRBD1 agrees at 7 bases. Per germline, CDR1 PRHDT and CDR2 FYEKMQ (reference sequence). This CDR3 has 15 residues. Losses at the gene ends were 5 bases for V and 7 bases for J; bases not matched to a gene: 11. CDR3 amino acids: CASSPQTGPTNEQFF. CDR3 in DNA: TGTGCCAGCAGCCCTCAGACAGGGCCAACAAATGAGCAGTTCTTC.

This chain joins TRBV4-2 and TRBJ2-5, with D tentatively TRBD1 (6 bases). This CDR3 contains 14 residues. Germline loops: CDR1 LGHNA, CDR2 YNFKEQ. The V gene lost 1 base and the J gene lost 5 bases, with 11 bases spanning the gap. The CDR3 loop is CASSQGQGGETQYF. CDR3 nucleotide sequence: TGTGCCAGCAGCCAAGGGCAAGGGGGTGAGACCCAGTACTTC.

The chain uses TRBV6-4 and TRBJ1-2; D is perhaps TRBD1 (6 bases). This CDR3 spans 14 amino acids. CDR1 is MRHNA, CDR2 SNTAGT, per germline. Trimming pared 0 bases from V and 8 bases from J, leaving 13 bases between. The DNA for the CDR3 is TGTGCCAGCAGTGACTCTTGGGGGCGAGAGGGCTACACCTTC. This encodes CASSDSWGREGYTF.

The rearrangement uses TRBV27 and TRBJ2-5, with 7 positions matching TRBD2. Germline CDR1 and CDR2: MNHEY and SMNVEV (reference sequence). The CDR3 spans 15 residues. V lost 2 bases, J lost 5 bases, and 8 bases stayed unmatched. The CDR3 sequence: CASSLVREEEETQYF. In DNA form, the CDR3 reads TGTGCCAGCAGTTTAGTCCGGGAGGAGGAGGAGACCCAGTACTTC.

V and J are TRBV27 and TRBJ1-4; TRBD1 aligns across 11 bases. This CDR3 spans 17 amino acids. The V segment lost 8 bases and the J segment 3 bases; nucleotides outside the gene matches: 11. Germline CDR1 is MNHEY and CDR2 is SMNVEV (reference sequence). The CDR3 sequence: CASSSRDRGVANEKLFF. In DNA, the CDR3 is TGTGCCAGCTCTTCCCGGGACAGGGGGGTGGCTAATGAAAAACTGTTTTTT.

The V gene is TRBV18, the J gene TRBJ2-7; 9 bases match TRBD1. The CDR3 has 16 residues. V was clipped by 2 bases and J by 0 bases; unmatched bases: 5. The V gene's germline CDR1 is KGHSH and CDR2 LQKENI. CDR3 coding DNA: TGTGCCAGCTCACCAGGGACAGGGAAGAGCTCCTACGAGCAGTACTTC. This gives the protein CASSPGTGKSSYEQYF.

This chain uses TRBV18 with TRBJ2-5, with D perhaps TRBD2 (5 bases). V was trimmed by 4 bases and J by 1 base, leaving 13 bases between them. The CDR3 has 15 amino acids. Germline V CDR1 and CDR2: KGHSH, LQKENI. CDR3 in amino acids: CASSRAGTSQETQYF. In DNA form, the CDR3 reads TGTGCCAGCTCACGGGCGGGTACTAGCCAAGAGACCCAGTACTTC.

The chain is built from TRBV18 and TRBJ2-7, with 7 bases aligning to TRBD2. The V gene end was trimmed by 5 bases and the J gene end by 4 bases; junction bases not matched to a gene: 8. Looked up from germline, CDR1 is KGHSH and CDR2 is LQKENI. The CDR3 is 14 amino acids. The CDR3 protein is CASSSTSAVYEQYF. In DNA form, the CDR3 reads TGTGCCAGCTCATCCACTAGCGCCGTATACGAGCAGTACTTC.

This sequence joins TRBV5-4 and TRBJ1-1, with D hard to call. CDR1 is SGHNT, CDR2 YYREEE, per germline (reference sequence). V gave up 1 base and J gave up 1 base, with 8 bases separating them. This CDR3 spans 14 amino acids. The CDR3, as DNA: TGTGCCAGCAGCTTGTATTGGGAGAACACTGAAGCTTTCTTT. Translated, it gives CASSLYWENTEAFF.

The chain has TRBV7-2 and TRBJ1-3, with unresolved D. CDR3 length equals 14 residues. Trimming cost V 2 bases and J 2 bases, with 7 bases left between them. The V gene's germline CDR1 is SGHTA and CDR2 FQGNSA. CDR3 in amino acids: CASSLREPGNTIYF. The CDR3 DNA follows: TGTGCCAGCAGCTTAAGGGAACCTGGAAACACCATATATTTT.

V gene TRBV19 combines with J gene TRBJ1-2; 7 bases line up with TRBD1. Germline V gene sequence: CDR1 LNHDA, CDR2 SQIVND (reference sequence). The CDR3 is 15 amino acids. Losses at the gene ends were 2 bases for V and 4 bases for J; bases not matched to a gene: 7. The CDR3 region is CASSITSQGSYGYTF. The CDR3 DNA is TGTGCCAGTAGTATAACCTCACAGGGGAGCTATGGCTACACCTTC.

J is TRBJ2-7 and V is TRBV27; 7 bases fit TRBD1. After removal of 5 bases from V and 4 bases from J, the junction contained 8 bases not matched to a gene. This CDR3 has 14 residues. In germline, CDR1 is MNHEY, CDR2 SMNVEV (reference sequence). CDR3 protein: CASSVSTGLYEQYF. CDR3 bases: TGTGCCAGCAGTGTCTCGACAGGGTTGTACGAGCAGTACTTC.

The V gene is TRBV18, the J gene TRBJ2-1; TRBD2 agrees at 7 bases. V lost 0 bases and J lost 5; bases outside the gene matches: 4. Germline CDR1 reads KGHSH; CDR2 reads LQKENI. The CDR3 is made up of 15 amino acids. CDR3 sequence: CASSPPSLADNEQFF. In nucleotides, the CDR3 is TGTGCCAGCTCACCACCCTCGCTAGCGGACAATGAGCAGTTCTTC.

V gene TRBV4-3 combines with J gene TRBJ2-7, with TRBD2 matching over 8 bases. V trimming: 1 base; J trimming: 3 bases; junction bases outside the gene matches: 5. Germline CDR1 is LGHNA and CDR2 is YSLEER. The CDR3 covers 15 residues. CDR3 nucleotide sequence: TGCGCCAGCAGCCAAGCGGGGGGGGCAGGCTACGAGCAGTACTTC. It translates to CASSQAGGAGYEQYF.

CDR3 loop: CASSPRVADTGELFF. CDR3 DNA sequence: TGTGCCAGCTCACCGCGGGTAGCAGACACCGGGGAGCTGTTTTTT. V and J are TRBV18 and TRBJ2-2; D is perhaps TRBD2 (5 bases). The CDR3 covers 15 residues. V lost 3 bases to trimming and J lost 3 bases, with 11 bases between them. Germline V gives CDR1 KGHSH, CDR2 LQKENI.

In its sample, this clone was seen a few times. The chain is built from TRBV9 and TRBJ1-5; D remains unclear. The CDR3 has 13 amino acids. The V end lost 2 bases, the J end lost 4 bases, and 7 bases lay between the germline ends. Germline CDR1 reads SGDLS; CDR2 reads YYNGEE. The CDR3 bases are TGTGCCAGCAGCGTGTCTGGGAATCAGCCCCAGCATTTT. This sequence encodes CASSVSGNQPQHF.

This clone appeared a single time. CDR3 bases: TGTGCCAGCACCAGGGACCCAAATCAGCCCCAGCATTTT. Protein: CASTRDPNQPQHF. The chain is built from TRBV6-1 and TRBJ1-5; D may be TRBD1 (5 bases). The CDR3 consists of 13 residues. CDR1 is MNHNS, CDR2 SASEGT, per germline. V lost 7 bases and J 4 bases, leaving 11 bases between the germline ends.

This chain links TRBV5-1 with TRBJ2-7; D unclear. The CDR3 has 16 residues. The V gene lost 4 bases and the J gene lost 3 bases, with 20 bases spanning the gap. Germline V gene data show CDR1 as SGHRS and CDR2 as YFSETQ. CDR3 region: CASSPTVTQVLYEQYF. DNA for the CDR3: TGCGCCAGCAGCCCAACGGTGACGCAGGTCCTCTACGAGCAGTACTTC.

This chain uses TRBV27 with TRBJ2-1; either TRBD1 or TRBD2 may supply D (5 bases each). The germline V gene has CDR1 MNHEY and CDR2 SMNVEV (reference sequence). This CDR3 is built from 13 residues. Trimming took off 6 bases at V and 8 bases at J, with 14 bases between the two ends. The CDR3, as DNA: TGTGCCAGCAGCATTAGGGACGCTTATGAGCAGTTCTTC. It is translated as CASSIRDAYEQFF.

The chain recombines TRBV7-9 with TRBJ2-7; the D gene could be TRBD1 or TRBD2 (5 bases each). Trimming removed 2 bases from V and 4 bases from J, with 9 bases in between. The CDR3 extends over 13 amino acids. Germline V gene lookup returns CDR1 SEHNR and CDR2 FQNEAQ (reference sequence). The CDR3 reads CASSLNGGYEQYF. In nucleotides, the CDR3 is TGTGCCAGCAGCTTAAATGGGGGATACGAGCAGTACTTC.

The chain is built from TRBV6-4 and TRBJ2-1, with TRBD2 as a possible D gene (6 bases). Trimming shortened V by 5 bases and J by 6 bases, and 11 bases separated the two germline ends. Per germline, CDR1 MRHNA and CDR2 SNTAGT. The CDR3 loop spans 13 amino acids. CDR3 residues: CASSTGERNEQFF. CDR3 bases: TGTGCCAGCAGTACGGGGGAGCGCAATGAGCAGTTCTTC.

The genes are TRBV28 and TRBJ2-7; perhaps D is TRBD1 or TRBD2 (5 bases each). Deletions cut 5 bases from V and 6 bases from J, with 14 bases between. The CDR3 contains 13 residues. Germline V lookup: CDR1 MDHEN, CDR2 SYDVKM. The CDR3 here is CASSPGPFPEQYF. CDR3 sequence (DNA): TGTGCCAGCAGTCCGGGGCCGTTCCCCGAGCAGTACTTC.

The V call is TRBV25-1, the J call TRBJ2-7; possibly TRBD2 for D (5 bases). CDR3 length: 14 amino acids. V was clipped by 1 base and J by 9 bases, with 16 bases between them. The germline CDR1 and CDR2 sequences are MGHDK and SYGVNS. The CDR3, as DNA: TGTGCCAGCAGTGAATTGCTGACCCTGGAGGCGCAGTACTTC. It encodes CASSELLTLEAQYF.

This clone was found a few times. CDR3 DNA sequence: TGTGCCAGCAGCTTGAAGGGTGGAGTCTCTGGGGCCAACGTCCTGACTTTC. It translates to CASSLKGGVSGANVLTF. This chain links TRBV5-8 with TRBJ2-6; D uncertain. Trimming pared 1 base from V and 0 bases from J, leaving 11 bases between. Germline V gene sequence: CDR1 SGHTS, CDR2 YDEGEE. The CDR3 has 17 residues.

This chain uses TRBV6-5 with TRBJ1-2; possible D gene TRBD1, 5 bases. From germline, CDR1 is MNHEY and CDR2 SVGAGI. The CDR3 covers 11 residues. Trimming left V 5 bases short and J 8 bases short, with 9 bases between. This CDR3 is CASSLGDGYTF. CDR3 nucleotide sequence: TGTGCCAGCAGTCTAGGGGACGGCTACACCTTC.

This clone was found a few times. The chain couples TRBV1 to TRBJ1-5; the table's TRBD1 call for D was not verified on the DNA. TRBV1 is annotated as a pseudogene. This CDR3 has 17 amino acids. CDR3 protein: CTSSPSQGTLPYQPQHF. In DNA, the CDR3 is TGCACCAGCAGCCCCTCACAGGGGACGCTTCCTTATCAGCCCCAGCATTTT.

This clone has more than one count but fewer than ten. This chain connects TRBV6-5 to TRBJ1-5; the D gene is possibly TRBD1 (6 bases). CDR1 MNHEY and CDR2 SVGAGI come from the germline V gene. The ends were cut back, 5 bases at V and 2 bases at J, with 13 bases in the middle. The CDR3 spans 15 residues. CDR3 region: CASSKGGGGNQPQHF. DNA for the CDR3: TGTGCCAGCAGTAAGGGAGGGGGTGGCAATCAGCCCCAGCATTTT.

The chain joins TRBV9 to TRBJ1-2; TRBD1 matches 10 bases. Trimming removed 0 bases from V and 3 bases from J; junction bases left unmatched: 2. Germline V CDR1 and CDR2: SGDLS, YYNGEE. The CDR3 is 15 amino acids. CDR3 region: CASSVGGTGDYGYTF. The CDR3, as DNA: TGTGCCAGCAGCGTAGGAGGGACAGGGGACTATGGCTACACCTTC.